The source of this TCR beta chain is a study of shared T cell receptors in the human thymus (dated by TCRdb to the early 2020s). A note on the overall study: The study examined how self-reactive, shared T-cell receptor alpha chains are generated in the human thymus.

The method was the immunoSEQ multiplex PCR assay. Entries here come from immuneACCESS through TCRdb and include only in-frame sequences with V and J called. Some clones fail to appear in such tables; in the studies checked, an unresolved V gene covers under half of the shortfall, and the cause of the remainder is unknown. This sample comprises hundreds of thousands of clones, around 87% of them detected only once. The ten top clones hold approximately 0.0097% of the sample. Concerning this clone: This clone's antigen is unknown. The input lacks base qualities; no much larger clone sits a single base away.

CDR1 and CDR2 (SNHLY, FYNNEI) derive from the germline V gene. The germline V end is reduced by 6 bases and the J end by 5 bases; junction bases left unmatched: 6. The CDR3 has 15 amino acids, counting the end cysteine and phenylalanine. Left in the record is the CDR3 DNA by itself, 45 bases read in frame from the first base. The same sample was also studied in work on human thymus T cells. The other study reports the following: The donors were immunologically healthy infants in Finland who had open corrective cardiac surgery for congenital heart defects. Thymus tissue was obtained as surgical resects removed during corrective cardiac surgery. Usage of V and J gene segments appeared to be biased in both the thymic and the peripheral blood repertoires. The related research reported highly overlapping thymic TCR repertoires among unrelated individuals. The study characterized TCR alpha and beta repertoires from eight infant thymus samples and a few related peripheral blood samples. Donor ages ranged from roughly 6 to 250 days, and the cohort comprised over 5 male and a couple of female infants. Thymocytes were mechanically released from the tissue and were stored as pellets of roughly 9-33 million cells at -70 degrees C. A QIAsymphony instrument was used to extract genomic DNA from frozen cell pellets. TCRB and TCRAD loci were amplified from a standardized quantity of quality-controlled genomic DNA using the immunoSEQ multiplex PCR assay. Amplicons spanned the V(D)J region at a length sufficient to cover the CDR3 and identify V and J genes. Amplicon sequencing was performed on an Illumina platform through the commercial immunoSEQ service. Primer bias and sequencing errors were corrected as previously described, and TCRAD and TCRB were defined on the basis of the IMGT database. Repertoires were analysed with immunoSEQ Analyzer 3.0 and VDJTools, covering basic statistics, V/J segment usage, diversity estimates, rarefaction and pairwise overlap. Diversity was estimated with Chao1, ChaoE, Efron-Thisted, Shannon and inverse Simpson indices, and also on datasets down-sampled to the smallest sample. Repertoire overlap was determined by strict matching of CDR3 nucleotide sequence, V gene and J gene, and Jaccard-based multidimensional scaling clustering was applied. On average, thymus samples gave 750,000 to 1,000,000 unique TCRB clonotypes, whereas blood samples gave approximately 84,000.

The rearranged chain carries TRBV2 and TRBJ2-2; 10 middle bases align to TRBD1. The clonotype was recovered from a boy younger than two with a congenital heart defect. Donor details come from another sample of the same person, matched by shared clones. The sequenced sample was thymocytes. In nucleotides, the sequence is TGTGCCAGCAGCCTGGACAGGGGGGGTACCGGGGAGCTGTTTTTT. Its coded protein is CASSLDRGGTGELFF.